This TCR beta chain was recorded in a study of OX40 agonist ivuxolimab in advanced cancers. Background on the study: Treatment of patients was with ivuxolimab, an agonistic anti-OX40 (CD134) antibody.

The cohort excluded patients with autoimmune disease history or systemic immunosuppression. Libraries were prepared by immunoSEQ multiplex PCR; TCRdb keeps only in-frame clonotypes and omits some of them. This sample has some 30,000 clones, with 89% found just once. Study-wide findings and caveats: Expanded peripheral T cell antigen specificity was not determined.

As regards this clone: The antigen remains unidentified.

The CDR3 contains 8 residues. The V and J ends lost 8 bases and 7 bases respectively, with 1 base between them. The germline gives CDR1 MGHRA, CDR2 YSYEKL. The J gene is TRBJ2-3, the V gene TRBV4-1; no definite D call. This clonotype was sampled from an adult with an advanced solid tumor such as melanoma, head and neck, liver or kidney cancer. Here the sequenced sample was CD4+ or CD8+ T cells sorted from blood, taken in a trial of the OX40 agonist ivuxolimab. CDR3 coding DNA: TGCGCCAGCTATACGCAGTATTTT. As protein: CASYTQYF.